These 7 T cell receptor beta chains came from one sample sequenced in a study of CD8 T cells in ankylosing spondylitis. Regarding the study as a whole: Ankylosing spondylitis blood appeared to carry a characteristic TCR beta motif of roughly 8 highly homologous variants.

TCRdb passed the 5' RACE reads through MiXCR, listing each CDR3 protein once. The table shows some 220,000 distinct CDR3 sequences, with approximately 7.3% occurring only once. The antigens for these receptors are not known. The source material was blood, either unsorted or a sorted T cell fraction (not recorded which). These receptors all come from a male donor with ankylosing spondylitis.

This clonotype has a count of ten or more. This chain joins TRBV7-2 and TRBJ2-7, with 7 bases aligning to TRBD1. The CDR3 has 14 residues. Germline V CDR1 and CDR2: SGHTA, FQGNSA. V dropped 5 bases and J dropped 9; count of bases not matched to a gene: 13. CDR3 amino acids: CASSLFRDSLGQYF. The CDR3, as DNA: TGTGCCAGCAGCCTCTTCCGGGACAGCCTAGGGCAGTACTTC.

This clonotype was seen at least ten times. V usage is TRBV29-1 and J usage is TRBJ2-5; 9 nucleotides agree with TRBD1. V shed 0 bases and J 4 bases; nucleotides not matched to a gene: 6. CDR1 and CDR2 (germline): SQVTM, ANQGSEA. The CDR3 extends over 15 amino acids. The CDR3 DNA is TGCAGCGTTGAAGAATTTGGGACAGGGCGAGAGACCCAGTACTTC. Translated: CSVEEFGTGRETQYF.

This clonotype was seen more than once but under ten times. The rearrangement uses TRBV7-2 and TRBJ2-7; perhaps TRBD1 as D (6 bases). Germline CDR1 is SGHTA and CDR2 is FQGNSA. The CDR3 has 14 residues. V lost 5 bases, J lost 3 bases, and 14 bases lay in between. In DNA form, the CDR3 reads TGTGCCAGCAGCATACAGGGACCCCGCTACGAGCAGTACTTC. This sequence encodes CASSIQGPRYEQYF.

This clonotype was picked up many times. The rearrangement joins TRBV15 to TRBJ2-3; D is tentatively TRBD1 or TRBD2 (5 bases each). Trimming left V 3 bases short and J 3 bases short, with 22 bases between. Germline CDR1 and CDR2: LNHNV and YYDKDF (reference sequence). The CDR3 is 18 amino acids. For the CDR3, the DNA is TGTGCCACCAGCAGCGAATGGGACGGACCCCTGCGGACAGATACGCAGTATTTT. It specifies CATSSEWDGPLRTDTQYF.

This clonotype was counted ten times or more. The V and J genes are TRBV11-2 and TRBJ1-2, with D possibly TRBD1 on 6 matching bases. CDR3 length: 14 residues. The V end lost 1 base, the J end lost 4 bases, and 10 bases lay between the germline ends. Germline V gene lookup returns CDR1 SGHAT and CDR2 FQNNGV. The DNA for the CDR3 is TGTGCCAGCAGCTTAGCAGGGGCGGGCTATGGCTACACCTTC. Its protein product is CASSLAGAGYGYTF. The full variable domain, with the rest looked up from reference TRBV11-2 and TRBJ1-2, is EAGVAQSPRYKIIEKRQSVAFWCNPISGHATLYWYQQILGQGPKLLIQFQNNGVVDDSQLPKDRFSAERLKGVDSTLKIQPAKLEDSAVYLCASSLAGAGYGYTFGSGTRLTVV.

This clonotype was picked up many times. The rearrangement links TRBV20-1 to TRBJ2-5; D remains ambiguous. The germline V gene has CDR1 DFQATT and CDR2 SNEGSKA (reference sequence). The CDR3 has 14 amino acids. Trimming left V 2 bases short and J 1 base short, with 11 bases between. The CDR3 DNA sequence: TGCAGTGCTAGAACCCCGGCTACCCAAGAGACCCAGTACTTC. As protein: CSARTPATQETQYF.

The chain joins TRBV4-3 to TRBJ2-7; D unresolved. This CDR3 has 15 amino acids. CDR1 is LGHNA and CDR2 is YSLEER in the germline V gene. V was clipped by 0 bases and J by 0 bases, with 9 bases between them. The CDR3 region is CASSQDMSSSYEQYF. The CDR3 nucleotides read TGCGCCAGCAGCCAAGATATGTCTAGCTCCTACGAGCAGTACTTC.